A selection of T cell receptor beta chains follows, all from one sample in a study of PD-1 blockade in classical Hodgkin lymphoma. Clones were sequenced by immunoSEQ multiplex PCR, and TCRdb holds only the in-frame ones, with some missing. Counted here are about 7,600 clones, 80% occurring once; the ten biggest clones make up 4%. The specimen comprised CD4+ T cells from blood, sampled at baseline. These receptors were collected from a human donor with classical Hodgkin lymphoma. The CDR3 runs from the conserved cysteine through the conserved F or W. A D gene is named only where the DNA matches it firmly. Clone size is not always given. Where it is, it says once, few, many or a class for expanded clones.

TRBD2 | TRBJ2-1 | NA | 15 | TRBV5-1 | TGCGCCAGCAGTAACGGGGGGAAAATAGGTAATGAGCAGTTCTTC | CASSNGGKIGNEQFF
TRBD1 | TRBJ2-3 | NA | 14 | TRBV10-1 | TGCGCCAGCGGATCCTGGACAGGACGGGATACGCAGTATTTT | CASGSWTGRDTQYF
NA | TRBJ2-5 | NA | 13 | TRBV29-1 | TGCAGCGTTGATCTCCGGGTTGGAGAGACCCAGTACTTC | CSVDLRVGETQYF
TRBD1 | TRBJ2-1 | NA | 12 | TRBV9 | TGTGCCAGCAGCGCCAGGGGGTATGAGCAGTTCTTC | CASSARGYEQFF
TRBD2 | TRBJ2-2 | NA | 16 | TRBV7-8 | TGTGCCAGCAGCCGGACGATAGCGGGGGGCACCGGGGAGCTGTTTTTT | CASSRTIAGGTGELFF
NA | TRBJ2-7 | NA | 16 | TRBV11-2 | TGTGCCAGCAGCGACCGACAAATCGGGACATCGCCCGAGCAGTACTTC | CASSDRQIGTSPEQYF
TRBD1 | TRBJ1-2 | NA | 13 | TRBV6-5 | TGTGCCAGCAGTTTCGACAGGGTAAATGGCTACACCTTC | CASSFDRVNGYTF
NA | TRBJ2-7 | NA | 13 | TRBV7-7 | TGTGCTAGCAGCCCCTTGAGGGGCTACGAGCAGTACTTC | CASSPLRGYEQYF
NA | TRBJ1-1 | few | 13 | TRBV2 | TGTGCCAGCAGTGAAGTAGGGTACACTGAAGCTTTCTTT | CASSEVGYTEAFF
TRBD2 | TRBJ2-7 | NA | 14 | TRBV7-2 | TGTGCCAGCAGCCCCCAGACGGGAGGGTACGAGCAGTACTTC | CASSPQTGGYEQYF
NA | TRBJ2-3 | NA | 15 | TRBV7-2 | TGTGCCAGCACCTCAATGGGGTCCAGCACAGATACGCAGTATTTT | CASTSMGSSTDTQYF
NA | TRBJ2-1 | NA | 12 | TRBV4-1 | TGCGCCAGCAGCCCTTCCTACAATGAGCAGTTCTTC | CASSPSYNEQFF
NA | TRBJ2-7 | once | 14 | TRBV5-1 | TGCGCCAGCAGCTTGGAGCCAGGTAACCACGAGCAGTACTTC | CASSLEPGNHEQYF
NA | TRBJ1-6 | few | 12 | TRBV6-5 | TGTGCCAGCAGTCAAGGGAATTCACCCCTCCACTTT | CASSQGNSPLHF
TRBD2 | TRBJ2-1 | NA | 18 | TRBV5-1 | TGCGCCAGCAGCCGAGGGGGACTAGCGGGAGGCAACGGGGATGAGCAGTTCTTC | CASSRGGLAGGNGDEQFF
TRBD1 | TRBJ1-2 | NA | 15 | TRBV5-1 | TGCGCCAGCAGCTTGGCAGCAGGGGGAGACTATGGCTACACCTTC | CASSLAAGGDYGYTF
NA | TRBJ1-6 | NA | 15 | TRBV19 | TGTGCCAGTAGTATGATCCAGGGAGTTAATTCACCCCTCCACTTT | CASSMIQGVNSPLHF
TRBD2 | TRBJ2-2 | NA | 18 | TRBV7-2 | TGTGCCAGCAGCCTATGGACTAGCGGGATCCGAAACACCGGGGAGCTGTTTTTT | CASSLWTSGIRNTGELFF
TRBD1 | TRBJ2-5 | NA | 17 | TRBV27 | TGTGCCAGCAGTTTTTTAGCAGGGGGCGCCGGCATAGAGACCCAGTACTTC | CASSFLAGGAGIETQYF
NA | TRBJ1-6 | NA | 18 | TRBV2 | TGTGCCCGCAGCGACGGGCGGGGGGTGTTGGGGGCTAATTCACCCCTCCACTTT | CARSDGRGVLGANSPLHF
NA | TRBJ2-7 | once | 11 | TRBV10-3 | TGTGCCACCGGGACTGCGAACGAGCAGTACTTC | CATGTANEQYF
TRBD1 | TRBJ1-1 | NA | 16 | TRBV9 | TGTGCCAGCAGCGTAGCCAATACAGGGGTCTTAACTGAAGCTTTCTTT | CASSVANTGVLTEAFF
TRBD1 | TRBJ2-6 | NA | 16 | TRBV4-1 | TGCGCCAGCAGCCGAGAACAGGGGACTGGGGCCAACGTCCTGACTTTC | CASSREQGTGANVLTF